This T cell receptor (beta chain) was sequenced in a study of T cell repertoires in cytomegalovirus infection (dated by TCRdb to the late 2010s). Regarding the study in general: Donor HLA type was relevant to the analysis, because carriage of CMV infection together with the matching HLA type was indicated by public TCR beta signatures. Findings and caveats that apply to the study as a whole: In the ex vivo response, HLA-C-restricted CMV-specific TCR beta clonotypes were dominant, and in two of eight donors the single most frequent clonotype came from this HLA-C-restricted group. Cumulative frequency of public TCR beta family members discriminated carriers of CMV infection plus the relevant HLA type in this cohort and an independent roughly 330-donor cohort.

The CDR3 contains 14 residues, cysteine and phenylalanine counted. This entry keeps only the CDR3 DNA: 42 bases, framed from base 1. The germline V gene specifies SGHTA as CDR1 and FQGNSA as CDR2. Trimming takes 3 bases from V and 4 bases from J, and the germline ends sit 13 bases apart. This clonotype appeared many times. Its cognate antigen has yet to be identified. Base-call qualities are not available, and no considerably larger clone is one nucleotide away. Sequencing took place on an Illumina HiSeq 1500. The raw public reads went through TCRdb reprocessing: fastp at Q25, MiXCR clone calling, in-frame beta chains kept. Each CDR3 protein gets just one entry, which takes the most common genes and DNA from the rows behind it. A total of some 180,000 distinct CDR3 sequences appear in this sample, 8% to 10% of them only once. The top ten clones comprise about 4.2% of the sample.

The origin of this receptor is a human donor in good health (CMV status not recorded). Some clones in this sample may be carry-over from other donors' samples. This receptor chain uses TRBV7-2 and TRBJ2-7, and perhaps TRBD2 as D gene, on 7 matching bases. The specimen was PBMCs. The DNA reads as follows: TGTGCCAGCAGCTTGGTCGGGGGGCTATACGAGCAGTACTTC. Its product reads: CASSLVGGLYEQYF.